The 30 T cell receptor beta chains below all came from one sample that was sequenced in a study of T-cell memory formation after mild COVID-19. TCRdb redid the calling of the 5' RACE reads with MiXCR, one entry per CDR3 protein. The sample comprises a few hundred thousand distinct CDR3 sequences, roughly 24% of which are singletons, and around 8.8% rests with the top ten. Sequencing was performed on PBMCs or a T cell subset sorted from them (not recorded which). Receptors originate from an adult woman who had mild COVID-19 (a few samples of this study predate the infection). Cell type and time point are not known.

This chain joins TRBV14 and TRBJ2-7; no clear D gene. Germline V gene sequence: CDR1 SGHDN, CDR2 FVKESK. The CDR3 sequence is 13 residues long. Trimming removed 1 base from V and 1 base from J, with 5 bases in between. CDR3 region: CASSQVESYEQYF. CDR3 nucleotide sequence: TGTGCCAGCAGCCAAGTCGAGTCCTACGAGCAGTACTTC.

The chain joins TRBV6-6 to TRBJ2-3, with D perhaps TRBD2 (6 bases). V shed 7 bases and J shed 0 bases, with 14 bases lying between them. Germline CDR1 is MNHNY and CDR2 is SVGAGI (reference sequence). The CDR3 length is 15 residues. The CDR3, as DNA: TGTGCCAGCAAACTACAAGGGACTAGCACAGATACGCAGTATTTT. Residues: CASKLQGTSTDTQYF.

This sequence joins TRBV5-5 and TRBJ1-5; TRBD1 matches 8 bases. Germline-derived CDR1 and CDR2 are SGHKS and YYEKEE (reference sequence). After removal of 4 bases from V and 6 bases from J, the junction contained 12 bases not matched to a gene. The CDR3 length is 16 residues. CDR3 protein: CASSPRQGQTRQPQHF. The CDR3 nucleotides are TGTGCCAGCAGCCCAAGACAGGGGCAAACCCGTCAGCCCCAGCATTTT.

In regard to this clonotype: A much bigger clone sits one base away, suggesting this may be a read error. V gene TRBV6-1 combines with J gene TRBJ2-7; D assignment may be TRBD1 or TRBD2 (5 bases each). Trimming cost V 6 bases and J 0 bases, with 9 bases left between them. CDR3 length: 13 amino acids. The V gene's germline CDR1 is MNHNS and CDR2 SASEGT. The DNA of the CDR3 is TGTGCCAGCAGATCCGGGACCTCCTACGAGCAGTACTTC. Translation gives CASRSGTSYEQYF.

This clonotype was seen ten or more times. The CDR3 region has the DNA TGCAGCGTTGAAGTCACGACTAGCGCAGCCTACGAGCAGTACTTC. It yields the protein CSVEVTTSAAYEQYF. The chain employs TRBV29-1 and TRBJ2-7; 8 bases are shared with TRBD2. The CDR3 runs to 15 residues. CDR1 is SQVTM and CDR2 is ANQGSEA in the germline V gene. The J segment lost 2 bases and the V segment lost 1 base, leaving 7 bases of the junction unmatched.

The chain has TRBV4-3 and TRBJ2-3; TRBD2 matches at 9 bases. This CDR3 is 17 amino acids long. Trimming cost V 0 bases and J 5 bases; bases outside gene matches: 9. The germline V gene encodes CDR1 LGHNA and CDR2 YSLEER. The CDR3 protein is CASSQDRSGRSIDTQYF. The CDR3 coding sequence is TGCGCCAGCAGCCAAGACCGAAGCGGGAGGAGTATAGATACGCAGTATTTT.

This clonotype turned up a few times. This chain connects TRBV12-3 or TRBV12-4 to TRBJ1-4, with unresolved D. The CDR3 is made up of 14 amino acids. Trimming pared 3 bases from V and 2 bases from J, leaving 7 bases between. CDR3 DNA: TGTGCCAGCAGTTTTGCGGGGACTAATGAAAAACTGTTTTTT. It is translated as CASSFAGTNEKLFF.

This clonotype was observed many times. The chain links TRBV12-3 or TRBV12-4 to TRBJ2-2; 12 bases are shared with TRBD2. This CDR3 region has 15 residues. The V and J ends lost 6 bases and 7 bases, in that order; junction bases with no gene match: 6. The CDR3 protein is CASSRLAGVNGELFF. The CDR3 region has the DNA TGTGCCAGCAGCAGACTAGCGGGAGTGAACGGGGAGCTGTTTTTT.

The gene calls are TRBV4-1 and TRBJ2-3; 9 bases agree with TRBD1. The CDR3 consists of 18 residues. Germline trimming cut 4 bases from V and 4 bases from J; bases unmatched to any gene: 15. Germline lookup yields CDR1 MGHRA and CDR2 YSYEKL. CDR3 nucleotides: TGCGCCAGCAGCCCACGTGAAAGCGGGACAGGGCCCCCAGATACGCAGTATTTT. It is translated as CASSPRESGTGPPDTQYF.

The chain uses TRBV13 and TRBJ1-1; D call uncertain. The length of the CDR3 is 11 residues. V dropped 7 bases and J dropped 1 base, with 4 bases sitting between them. Germline V gene sequence: CDR1 PRHDT, CDR2 FYEKMQ (reference sequence). CDR3 protein: CASKGNTEAFF. CDR3 nucleotides: TGTGCCAGCAAGGGGAACACTGAAGCTTTCTTT.

This chain joins TRBV19 and TRBJ2-3; 7 bases map to TRBD2. The junction had 6 bases not matched to a gene; V was cut back by 4 bases and J by 2 bases. Per the germline V gene, CDR1 is LNHDA and CDR2 is SQIVND (reference sequence). The CDR3 contains 15 residues. The CDR3 protein is CASSTREANTDTQYF. The CDR3 DNA is TGTGCCAGTAGTACTCGGGAGGCCAACACAGATACGCAGTATTTT.

This clonotype turned up a few times. The V and J genes are TRBV10-3 and TRBJ1-5, with a weak D call TRBD1 (5 bases). The CDR3 runs 15 residues. CDR1 ENHRY and CDR2 SYGVKD come from the germline V gene. Trimming took off 4 bases at V and 10 bases at J, with 20 bases between the two ends. The CDR3 spells CAISGSAGRDEPQHF. The CDR3 region has the DNA TGTGCCATCAGTGGTTCGGCAGGGCGTGATGAACCCCAGCATTTT.

This chain uses TRBV7-9 with TRBJ2-2; 8 positions agree with TRBD2. The CDR3 totals 14 residues. Germline V CDR1 and CDR2: SEHNR, FQNEAQ (reference sequence). V dropped 5 bases and J dropped 4; count of bases not matched to a gene: 3. CDR3 sequence: CASSTTSVTGELFF. In nucleotides, the CDR3 is TGTGCCAGCAGCACGACTAGCGTCACCGGGGAGCTGTTTTTT. The whole variable domain, filled in from reference TRBV7-9 and TRBJ2-2, reads DTGVSQNPRHKITKRGQNVTFRCDPISEHNRLYWYRQTLGQGPEFLTYFQNEAQLEKSRLLSDRFSAERPKGSFSTLEIQRTEQGDSAMYLCASSTTSVTGELFFGEGSRLTVL.

The sample holds a few counts of this clonotype. The chain couples TRBV4-1 to TRBJ2-7; D gene ambiguous. Germline assignment: CDR1 MGHRA and CDR2 YSYEKL. CDR3 size: 16 residues. Trimming left V 0 bases short and J 2 bases short, with 14 bases between. CDR3 sequence (DNA): TGCGCCAGCAGCCAAGACCCGGGCGGTCCCCCCTACGAGCAGTACTTC. Residues: CASSQDPGGPPYEQYF.

This clonotype was seen only a few times. This chain uses TRBV24-1 with TRBJ2-1, with TRBD2 matching 13 bases. The CDR3 covers 16 residues. Trimming took 4 bases from V and 4 from J; bases not matched to a gene: 3. CDR1 and CDR2 (germline): KGHDR, SFDVKD. CDR3: CATSDWTSGRYNEQFF. The DNA of the CDR3 is TGTGCCACCAGTGACTGGACTAGCGGGAGATACAATGAGCAGTTCTTC.

The CDR3: CASQGGLAGVYEQYF. In nucleotides, the CDR3 is TGTGCCAGCCAAGGGGGGCTAGCGGGAGTCTACGAGCAGTACTTC. The V and J genes are TRBV10-3 and TRBJ2-7; 10 bases fit TRBD2. Trimming removed 10 bases from V and 3 bases from J; junction bases left unmatched: 12. The CDR3 extends over 15 amino acids. Germline V CDR1 and CDR2: ENHRY, SYGVKD.

This chain connects TRBV29-1 to TRBJ1-2, with TRBD1 matching 7 bases. Per the germline V gene, CDR1 is SQVTM and CDR2 is ANQGSEA. V shed 3 bases, J shed 7 bases, and the junction held 5 bases outside the gene matches. CDR3 size: 12 residues. The CDR3 coding sequence is TGCAGCGTTGATGACAGGGAAGGTGGCTACACCTTC. Its translation is CSVDDREGGYTF. Full variable domain (rest looked up from reference TRBV29-1 and TRBJ1-2): SAVISQKPSRDICQRGTSLTIQCQVDSQVTMMFWYRQQPGQSLTLIATANQGSEATYESGFVIDKFPISRPNLTFSTLTVSNMSPEDSSIYLCSVDDREGGYTFGSGTRLTVV.

This clonotype has a handful of counts. The chain has TRBV3-1 and TRBJ2-3; D call uncertain. This CDR3 has 15 amino acids. V lost 3 bases and J 0 bases, leaving 10 bases between the germline ends. The V gene's germline CDR1 is LGHDT and CDR2 YNNKEL (reference sequence). CDR3 residues: CASSQGYLSTDTQYF. CDR3 nucleotides: TGTGCCAGCAGCCAGGGCTATCTAAGCACAGATACGCAGTATTTT.

This clonotype was seen more than once but under ten times. The chain joins TRBV12-3 or TRBV12-4 to TRBJ1-5; the D gene is possibly TRBD1 (6 bases). The CDR3 is made up of 14 amino acids. Trimming pared 7 bases from V and 9 bases from J, leaving 19 bases between. CDR3 amino acids: CASTLGGGGGPQHF. CDR3 coding DNA: TGTGCCAGCACCCTAGGGGGGGGAGGCGGGCCCCAGCATTTT.

This clonotype occurred a few times. The J gene is TRBJ2-7, the V gene TRBV18, with a tentative D call TRBD1 (6 bases). V dropped 5 bases and J dropped 3 bases, with 14 bases sitting between them. This CDR3 comprises 14 residues. Looked up from germline, CDR1 is KGHSH and CDR2 is LQKENI. The CDR3 DNA is TGTGCCAGCTCAGCAGGACAGTCCAACTACGAGCAGTACTTC. This encodes CASSAGQSNYEQYF.

V is TRBV25-1 and J is TRBJ2-7; D is tentatively TRBD1 or TRBD2 (6 bases each). The V end was cut by 4 bases, the J end by 2 bases, with 24 bases between. Germline values: CDR1 MGHDK, CDR2 SYGVNS. CDR3 size: 18 residues. The CDR3 bases are TGTGCCAGCAGTGGGCAACTAGCTGGGGGCCGCGCCCCCTACGAGCAGTACTTC. This translates into CASSGQLAGGRAPYEQYF.

The sample holds a few counts of this clonotype. V and J are TRBV5-5 and TRBJ2-5, with 8 bases aligning to TRBD2. The length of the CDR3 is 14 residues. Trimming cost V 4 bases and J 5 bases; bases outside gene matches: 7. Per the germline V gene, CDR1 is SGHKS and CDR2 is YYEKEE (reference sequence). The CDR3 DNA reads as TGTGCCAGCAGCGATTTAGCGGGGCGGGAGACCCAGTACTTC. Translated: CASSDLAGRETQYF. The variable domain in full, with the rest retrieved from reference TRBV5-5 and TRBJ2-5, is DAGVTQSPTHLIKTRGQQVTLRCSPISGHKSVSWYQQVLGQGPQFIFQYYEKEERGRGNFPDRFSARQFPNYSSELNVNALLLGDSALYLCASSDLAGRETQYFGPGTRLLVL.

This clonotype was counted between two and nine times. This sequence joins TRBV5-1 and TRBJ1-2, with D hard to call. The CDR3 totals 15 residues. Between the trimmed V and J ends, which lost 0 bases and 0 bases, there was a span of 9 bases. Looked up from germline, CDR1 is SGHRS and CDR2 is YFSETQ. CDR3 sequence reads: CASSLAAAANYGYTF. The DNA of the CDR3 is TGCGCCAGCAGCTTGGCCGCGGCAGCTAACTATGGCTACACCTTC.

This clonotype appeared a few times. The rearrangement links TRBV2 to TRBJ1-5, with D uncertain. With 1 base removed from V and 0 bases from J, the gap between germline ends came to 10 bases. This CDR3 is built from 16 residues. Germline values: CDR1 SNHLY, CDR2 FYNNEI. CDR3 sequence (DNA): TGTGCCAGCAGTGAAGAGCCCCGTTATAGCAATCAGCCCCAGCATTTT. It is translated as CASSEEPRYSNQPQHF.

V and J are TRBV7-6 and TRBJ2-5; 12 nucleotides line up with TRBD2. The germline V gene encodes CDR1 SGHVS and CDR2 FNYEAQ. This CDR3 has 15 amino acids. V was clipped by 6 bases and J by 11 bases; unmatched bases: 13. CDR3 bases: TGTGCCAGCAGTTTACCTGCTAGCGGGGGGGCCGGGCAGTACTTC. Residues: CASSLPASGGAGQYF.

This clonotype was counted only a few times. The CDR3 region is CASSFRDSGPEQYF. CDR3 DNA sequence: TGTGCCAGCAGTTTCCGGGACTCAGGGCCCGAGCAGTACTTC. The V and J genes are TRBV27 and TRBJ2-7; D is perhaps TRBD2 (6 bases). Per germline, CDR1 MNHEY and CDR2 SMNVEV (reference sequence). With 3 bases removed from V and 6 bases from J, the gap between germline ends came to 15 bases. This CDR3 is 14 amino acids long.

This clonotype appeared many times. The chain links TRBV12-3 or TRBV12-4 to TRBJ1-5, with D uncertain. This CDR3 is 13 amino acids long. V was shortened by 4 bases and J by 6 bases, with 10 bases between the two germline ends. The CDR3 loop is CASSSGWAQPQHF. The CDR3 DNA is TGTGCCAGCAGTTCGGGATGGGCTCAGCCCCAGCATTTT.

This clonotype was detected only a few times. The V call is TRBV4-1, the J call TRBJ2-5; TRBD1 matches at 9 bases. Germline trimming cut 4 bases from V and 5 bases from J; bases unmatched to any gene: 8. CDR3 length: 15 amino acids. The germline V gene has CDR1 MGHRA and CDR2 YSYEKL. This CDR3 reads CASSPHRGLEETQYF. The CDR3 DNA follows: TGCGCCAGCAGCCCCCACAGGGGGCTGGAGGAGACCCAGTACTTC.

J is TRBJ1-5 and V is TRBV20-1; no firm D call. This CDR3 has 13 residues. Germline CDR1 is DFQATT and CDR2 is SNEGSKA (reference sequence). The V end was cut by 6 bases, the J end by 3 bases, with 12 bases between. CDR3 sequence (DNA): TGCAGTGCCCTTGGACCGTTCAATCAGCCCCAGCATTTT. Translated: CSALGPFNQPQHF.

This clonotype has only a few counts. The gene calls are TRBV3-1 and TRBJ2-3; the D gene is possibly TRBD2 (6 bases). The CDR3 runs 14 residues. CDR1 LGHDT and CDR2 YNNKEL come from the germline V gene (reference sequence). V was cut by 1 base and J by 3 bases, with 8 bases left in between. The DNA of the CDR3 is TGTGCCAGCAGCCAAGGACTAGTTACAGATACGCAGTATTTT. Residues: CASSQGLVTDTQYF.